The T cell receptor beta chain under discussion was sequenced for a study of shared clonotypes between healthy human individuals (dated by TCRdb to the early 2020s). About the investigation overall: The cohort comprised a couple of women and a few men aged 18 to 49 years. For each donor, CD4 naive and CD4 memory were each run on three plates, CD8 naive on two plates, and CD8 memory on one plate. To estimate repertoire size and how much clonotype sharing occurs between individuals, the study deeply sequenced the blood TCR repertoires of roughly 5 healthy adults. Different laboratories and diverse techniques were used to prepare libraries and sequence TCR repertoires, to increase sequencing depth and limit assay-specific biases. Between about 0.85 and 9.5 billion PBMCs per donor were obtained by leukapheresis.

What the research found in general, with its limitations: When a few donors were compared, the shared fraction of clonotypes was 5% to 6.5% for naive CD4, 3.5% for naive CD8, roughly 2.5% for memory CD4, and approximately 0.4% for memory CD8. Based on pairwise subsampling, the degree of clonotype sharing among donors was expected to be affected by sequencing depth. Rarefaction of sorted-subset datasets indicated incomplete sequencing despite the large sequencing depth. Sampling was restricted to blood, and TCR repertoires in tissues likely differ from the TCR repertoires found in blood. Compared with non-shared clonotypes, clonotypes shared by all four sorted-subset donors had higher generation probabilities. Because the study included a small number of donors, the genetic and exposure-history diversity represented was limited. Naive subsets generally had larger estimated clonotype richness than memory subsets.

Using the deep immunoSEQ assay, TCR CDR3 regions were amplified from genomic DNA by multiplex PCR. For each cell subset, the extracted genomic DNA was distributed evenly across all wells of several immunoSEQ 96-well plates, and each plate served as one replicate. Each replicate PCR for sorted subsets received about 0.2 ug genomic DNA, equal to roughly 29,000 T cell genomes. Purified libraries were measured with a Qubit 3.0 fluorometer, size-checked on a Bioanalyzer 2100, and measured again with the KAPA Library Quantification kit. Every immunoSEQ 96-well plate was sequenced on a dedicated single-read 150-cycle Illumina NextSeq 550 flow cell. In the authors' own workflow: Because the immunoSEQ output held only junctional sequences and lacked quality scores, the filtering could not match the filtering applied to full-length reads. Sequences were annotated with PyIR, a Python wrapper for IgBLAST v1.9, and V/J genes and CDR3 were assigned using IMGT germline references. Any read was removed if the V/J assignment was weak (E-value above 1e-6), the CDR3 was missing, or the read contained stop codons, out-of-frame junctions, or ambiguous translated residues. V3J clonotypes were defined as sequences sharing the same inferred V gene, J gene, and CDR3 amino acid sequence. To compute the percentage overlap between repertoires, the number of shared unique clonotypes was divided by the size of the smaller repertoire. Richness of each repertoire was evaluated using RTK rarefaction, the Chao1 estimator, and Recon v2.1 estimates of unobserved clonotypes. Generation probabilities for all TCRbeta clonotypes obtained by the gDNA method from a handful of donors were computed using OLGA. The source is immuneACCESS, and TCRdb retained only in-frame sequences with V and J called. Part of the clones is not carried over; for the studies checked, unresolved V genes explain less than half of this, and the remainder is unexplained. That table gives V, J and clone size, and the DNA gave D and trimming. Recorded for this sample are over a million clones; 95% to 99% of them occurred a single time. The top ten hold 0.4% to 0.45% of the sample.

The donors were healthy, HIV-negative adults with no recently reported acute infections or vaccinations. Only Caucasian adults living in Nashville, Tennessee, USA were represented among the donors. Magnetic negative selection was used to enrich CD4+ T cells, after which naive cells were positively selected on CD45RA and the negative fraction became the memory subset. Blood was collected by leukapheresis, and PBMCs were isolated by Ficoll-Histopaque density gradient centrifugation and then cryopreserved in liquid nitrogen vapor phase. Purity and quantity of every magnetically sorted T cell population were checked by analytical flow cytometry. From each sorted fraction, genomic DNA was isolated and quantified by UV absorbance on a Nanodrop 2000c. Spanning cysteine to phenylalanine, the CDR3 consists of 14 amino acids. Of the read, only the CDR3 DNA is kept; its 42 bases are in frame from base 1. V loses 7 bases of germline sequence and J loses 5 bases, and the interval between the two ends is 16 bases. CDR1 SNHLY and CDR2 FYNNEI are derived from the germline V gene.

Of note for this clone: It lacks a known antigen. The record has no base qualities; no much larger clone is one base away.

This sequence originates from a man aged 30 to 39 in good health. Recombination connected TRBV2 to TRBJ2-3; the D gene is perhaps TRBD1, from 6 matching bases. The specimen sequenced was naive CD4+ T cells sorted from blood. The cell subset or site label corresponds to: CD45RA+ positively selected. The nucleotide sequence is given as TGTGCCAGCAATATCAGGGGCGCAGGAGATACGCAGTATTTT. Translated, this is CASNIRGAGDTQYF.